A selection of T cell receptor beta chains follows, all from one sample in a study of regulatory T cells in long-lasting Graves disease. Each CDR3 protein gets one entry after TCRdb re-called the multiplex PCR reads with MiXCR. The table lists about 660,000 distinct CDR3 sequences, approximately 31% of them singletons. Sequences were derived from peripheral blood mononuclear cells (PBMCs), sampled when the disease was refractory, from a patient treated with antithyroid drugs. These receptors were collected from a female donor with Graves disease. Both conserved end residues are part of each CDR3. The D gene is left open where the match is weak.

V gene: TRBV29-1
J gene: TRBJ1-6
D gene: -
CDR3 protein: CSLNRDSPLHF

V gene: TRBV4-1
J gene: TRBJ2-4
D gene: TRBD1
CDR3 protein: CASSREQGAENIQYF

V gene: TRBV12-3/TRBV12-4
J gene: TRBJ1-4
D gene: -
CDR3 protein: CASSPLSGGEKLFF

V gene: TRBV10-3
J gene: TRBJ1-2
D gene: TRBD1
CDR3 protein: CAISESTGGGYGYTF

V gene: TRBV6-1
J gene: TRBJ1-2
D gene: TRBD1
CDR3 protein: CASSTGQGAGYGYTF

V gene: TRBV19
J gene: TRBJ2-5
D gene: TRBD2
CDR3 protein: CASSTGGNQETQYF

V gene: TRBV5-1
J gene: TRBJ1-1
D gene: -
CDR3 protein: CASSAAWENTEAFF

V gene: TRBV27
J gene: TRBJ1-2
D gene: TRBD1
CDR3 protein: CASSDRGPDGYTF

V gene: TRBV19
J gene: TRBJ1-1
D gene: -
CDR3 protein: CASSRAIGSLGTEAFF

V gene: TRBV6-1
J gene: TRBJ1-1
D gene: -
CDR3 protein: CASGRDPRGTEAFF

V gene: TRBV28
J gene: TRBJ1-1
D gene: -
CDR3 protein: CASTLSSTEAFF

V gene: TRBV9
J gene: TRBJ1-5
D gene: -
CDR3 protein: CASSVASGAGQPQHF

V gene: TRBV3-1
J gene: TRBJ1-4
D gene: TRBD1
CDR3 protein: CASSQYTRQGEEKLFF

V gene: TRBV11-2
J gene: TRBJ2-5
D gene: TRBD2
CDR3 protein: CASSLSGRTKGETQYF

V gene: TRBV28
J gene: TRBJ1-5
D gene: -
CDR3 protein: CASSLRTRMGGNQPQHF

V gene: TRBV11-2
J gene: TRBJ1-2
D gene: -
CDR3 protein: CASSRGGAYYYGYTF

V gene: TRBV6-5
J gene: TRBJ2-2
D gene: TRBD1
CDR3 protein: CASSYPRTGGINTGELFF

V gene: TRBV9
J gene: TRBJ2-2
D gene: -
CDR3 protein: CASSPRLAWNTGELFF

V gene: TRBV7-2
J gene: TRBJ2-7
D gene: -
CDR3 protein: CASSLSDWMSYEQYF

V gene: TRBV7-9
J gene: TRBJ2-1
D gene: -
CDR3 protein: CASSSLEIPDNEQFF

V gene: TRBV6-1
J gene: TRBJ1-2
D gene: TRBD1
CDR3 protein: CASSTGTVSFRDSYGYTF

V gene: TRBV24-1
J gene: TRBJ2-1
D gene: TRBD2
CDR3 protein: CATSADGLAGVGEQFF